This TCR beta chain derives from a study of T cell responses to AZD1222 COVID-19 vaccine. General study findings and limits: The sample set comprised mostly white British donors with more females, and clonal diversity was possibly underestimated.

As for this clone: Its antigen is unknown.

Clones were read by immunoSEQ multiplex PCR, and TCRdb kept only the in-frame ones, dropping some. This sample carries 120,000 or so clones, around 84% of them seen once, and the ten largest clones take 6% to 8%. Trimming removed 1 base from V and 7 bases from J, with 14 bases in between. This CDR3 spans 15 amino acids. Germline V gene lookup returns CDR1 MNHEY and CDR2 SMNVEV (reference sequence). J is TRBJ1-5 and V is TRBV27, with D tentatively TRBD1 (5 bases). The sequencing here drew on peripheral blood, taken on day 0 of AZD1222 vaccination. The sequence was obtained from an adult in good health. The CDR3, as DNA: TGTGCCAGCAGTTTATGGCCTGAACCAGGGCAGCCCCAGCATTTT. Protein: CASSLWPEPGQPQHF.